Following are 18 T cell receptor beta chains from one sample sequenced in a study of blood T cells in healthy people across ages. Primers used in a second PCR of roughly 6 to 11 cycles were a sample-barcoded 5' primer and a J-beta primer mix. TCRdb recomputed calls from the 5' RACE reads with MiXCR, one row per CDR3 protein. The sample includes 600,000 to 900,000 distinct CDR3 sequences, roughly 25% of them seen just once. This sample also appeared in a second study, on T cells of mothers and their children.

Material: blood. The receptors were sampled from a boy aged 5-17 years in good health.

The V and J genes are TRBV5-1 and TRBJ2-3, with D perhaps matching TRBD1 (5 bases). Germline V gives CDR1 SGHRS, CDR2 YFSETQ. The ends were cut back, 4 bases at V and 0 bases at J, with 12 bases in the middle. The CDR3 sequence is 15 residues long. Here the CDR3 reads CASSIDSPSTDTQYF. The CDR3 DNA is TGCGCCAGCAGCATAGACAGCCCTAGCACAGATACGCAGTATTTT.

The chain employs TRBV7-9 and TRBJ1-4, with a possible D match to TRBD1 (6 bases). The V and J ends lost 0 bases and 8 bases respectively, with 13 bases between them. Germline lookup yields CDR1 SEHNR and CDR2 FQNEAQ (reference sequence). The length of the CDR3 is 15 residues. In nucleotides, the CDR3 is TGTGCCAGCAGCTTAGCGCGGGGGGCCGGCGAAAAACTGTTTTTT. As protein: CASSLARGAGEKLFF.

This chain joins TRBV12-3 or TRBV12-4 and TRBJ1-2, with D perhaps matching TRBD1 (6 bases). The CDR3 extends over 15 amino acids. V lost 3 bases to trimming and J lost 4 bases, with 15 bases between them. The CDR3 protein is CASSLEGVGPYGYTF. CDR3 in DNA: TGTGCCAGCAGTTTGGAGGGGGTAGGCCCCTATGGCTACACCTTC.

This sequence joins TRBV18 and TRBJ2-5; D perhaps matches TRBD1 (6 bases). The DNA end lines up better with TRBJ2-1; the J call may be wrong. The CDR3 loop spans 13 amino acids. Germline values: CDR1 KGHSH, CDR2 LQKENI. CDR3 DNA: TGTGCCAGCTCACCCTTGGACAGCAATGAGCAGTTCTTC. Translated, it gives CASSPLDSNEQFF.

V gene TRBV6-5 combines with J gene TRBJ2-7; D may be TRBD2 (6 bases). The length of the CDR3 is 19 residues. Per germline, CDR1 MNHEY and CDR2 SVGAGI. V lost 0 bases to trimming and J lost 0 bases, with 21 bases between them. For the CDR3, the DNA is TGTGCCAGCAGTTACTCAGATGGAGTTCGGGAGACGGTCTCCTACGAGCAGTACTTC. Translated, it gives CASSYSDGVRETVSYEQYF.

The chain carries TRBV7-9 and TRBJ2-4; 7 bases are a match to TRBD2. The CDR3 extends over 16 amino acids. Germline values: CDR1 SEHNR, CDR2 FQNEAQ (reference sequence). J lost 0 bases, V lost 4 bases, and 6 bases had no gene match. The CDR3 sequence: CASSSQSGVAKNIQYF. The DNA for the CDR3 is TGTGCCAGCAGCTCGCAGAGCGGGGTAGCCAAAAACATTCAGTACTTC.

The chain recombines TRBV4-2 with TRBJ1-4; D is perhaps TRBD1 (5 bases). Looked up from germline, CDR1 is LGHNA and CDR2 is YNFKEQ. CDR3 length equals 15 residues. Trimming cost V 0 bases and J 7 bases, with 12 bases left between them. The CDR3 loop is CASSQEGEPSEKLFF. CDR3 nucleotide sequence: TGTGCCAGCAGCCAAGAGGGGGAGCCAAGTGAAAAACTGTTTTTT.

The V call is TRBV28, the J call TRBJ1-2; D ambiguous. This CDR3 is 14 amino acids long. Germline loops: CDR1 MDHEN, CDR2 SYDVKM. Trimming left V 6 bases short and J 4 bases short, with 15 bases between. CDR3 amino acids: CASRDQVSRYGYTF. CDR3 coding DNA: TGTGCCAGCAGGGATCAGGTGTCCCGCTATGGCTACACCTTC.

This clonotype was seen more than once but under ten times. The rearrangement uses TRBV6-5 and TRBJ1-2; perhaps TRBD1 as D (5 bases). With 10 bases removed from V and 0 bases from J, the gap between germline ends came to 18 bases. The V gene's germline CDR1 is MNHEY and CDR2 SVGAGI. This CDR3 contains 15 residues. In DNA, the CDR3 is TGTGCCACAAGACAGAATCAAACTCCTAACTATGGCTACACCTTC. Its protein product is CATRQNQTPNYGYTF.

Written as DNA, the CDR3 is TGTGCCAGCAGCCAGTTCCGGACAACGTCGGCCCAGTACTTC. As protein: CASSQFRTTSAQYF. The chain couples TRBV14 to TRBJ2-5; a weak D match, TRBD1 (5 bases). Germline V CDR1 and CDR2: SGHDN, FVKESK. The V end lost 3 bases, the J end lost 9 bases, and 17 bases lay between the germline ends. The CDR3 consists of 14 residues.

This chain connects TRBV12-3 or TRBV12-4 to TRBJ2-5; 8 bases align to TRBD2. The better agreement between TRBJ2-7 and the DNA end casts doubt on the J call. The CDR3 is made up of 14 amino acids. The CDR3 DNA reads TGTGCCAGCAGTCTGGGACTAGGGGCCTACGAGCAGTACTTC. Protein sequence: CASSLGLGAYEQYF.

This chain connects TRBV2 to TRBJ1-4, with D possibly TRBD1 on 6 matching bases. The germline CDR1 and CDR2 sequences are SNHLY and FYNNEI. There are 14 residues in the CDR3. V was shortened by 2 bases and J by 7 bases, with 11 bases between the two germline ends. The CDR3 is CASSETGQIEKLFF. The CDR3, as DNA: TGTGCCAGCAGTGAAACCGGACAGATTGAAAAACTGTTTTTT.

The chain employs TRBV12-3 or TRBV12-4 and TRBJ2-2; the match to TRBD2 covers 8 bases. The CDR3 length is 17 residues. The junction had 11 bases not matched to a gene; V was cut back by 3 bases and J by 5 bases. CDR3: CASSLTLTGGSTGELFF. In DNA form, the CDR3 reads TGTGCCAGCAGTTTGACTCTGACGGGGGGGTCGACCGGGGAGCTGTTTTTT.

V gene TRBV4-1 combines with J gene TRBJ2-1, with 10 nucleotides matching TRBD2. Germline CDR1 and CDR2: MGHRA and YSYEKL. The CDR3 has 17 residues. V lost 2 bases and J lost 6; bases outside the gene matches: 10. This CDR3 is CASSQLDLAGAGNEQFF. The CDR3, as DNA: TGCGCCAGCAGCCAACTCGATCTAGCGGGAGCGGGCAATGAGCAGTTCTTC.

This clonotype has a handful of counts. The chain recombines TRBV7-3 with TRBJ2-1; D is possibly TRBD2 (6 bases). This CDR3 is 13 amino acids long. V lost 3 bases and J lost 3, with 6 bases in between. The germline CDR1 and CDR2 sequences are SGHTA and FQGTGA. The CDR3 sequence is CASSLDYYNEQFF. In DNA, the CDR3 is TGTGCCAGCAGCTTGGACTACTACAATGAGCAGTTCTTC.

The chain uses TRBV19 and TRBJ1-1; 7 bases match TRBD1. The germline CDR1 and CDR2 sequences are LNHDA and SQIVND (reference sequence). The ends lost 4 bases at V and 0 bases at J; junction bases unmatched: 11. This CDR3 comprises 17 residues. The CDR3 DNA reads TGTGCCAGTAGTACTCCCCGTGGGGGACAGCTGAACACTGAAGCTTTCTTT. Translating gives CASSTPRGGQLNTEAFF.

The chain recombines TRBV12-3 or TRBV12-4 with TRBJ2-5; D gene ambiguous. The J call is in doubt because the DNA end fits TRBJ2-7 better. This CDR3 spans 14 amino acids. The DNA for the CDR3 is TGTGCCAGCAAGGTAGGGTTGAGCTCCTACGAGCAGTACTTC. This sequence encodes CASKVGLSSYEQYF.

This clonotype has a handful of counts. The CDR3: CSVGQGGYGGYTF. As DNA, the CDR3 is TGCAGCGTGGGACAGGGGGGATATGGTGGCTACACCTTC. The V call is TRBV29-1, the J call TRBJ1-2; 11 bases agree with TRBD1. The germline gives CDR1 SQVTM, CDR2 ANQGSEA. Trimming at V came to 6 bases and at J to 7 bases, leaving 7 bases not matched to a gene. The CDR3 totals 13 residues. The full variable domain, rest sourced from reference TRBV29-1 and TRBJ1-2, is SAVISQKPSRDICQRGTSLTIQCQVDSQVTMMFWYRQQPGQSLTLIATANQGSEATYESGFVIDKFPISRPNLTFSTLTVSNMSPEDSSIYLCSVGQGGYGGYTFGSGTRLTVV.